These T cell receptor beta chains were read from a single sample in a study of blood T cells in healthy people across ages. TCRdb recomputed calls from the 5' RACE reads with MiXCR, one row per CDR3 protein. The table includes roughly 1,500,000 distinct CDR3 sequences, 30% to 40% detected once. Input material: blood. These receptors originate from a woman between 25 and 40 years old in good health. CDR3s include the opening cysteine and the closing phenylalanine or tryptophan. The D gene is left open where the match is weak.

CDR3: CASSQETSGTNEKLFF
V: TRBV4-1
J: TRBJ1-4
D: .

CDR3: CSASFVDSGSSYNEQFF
V: TRBV20-1
J: TRBJ2-1
D: TRBD2

CDR3: CASSQAPGSPLHF
V: TRBV4-1
J: TRBJ1-6
D: .

CDR3: CASSDSLGNEQFF
V: TRBV28
J: TRBJ2-1
D: .

CDR3: CSARLQGLNTEAFF
V: TRBV20-1
J: TRBJ1-1
D: TRBD1

CDR3: CASMGLAGVGHEQYF
V: TRBV27
J: .
D: TRBD2

CDR3: CASSSKGGRGAVNYGYTF
V: TRBV7-2
J: TRBJ1-2
D: .

CDR3: CASSGVVRVNTEAFF
V: TRBV2
J: TRBJ1-1
D: .

CDR3: CSASATGPLGLAGAYEQYF
V: TRBV20-1
J: TRBJ2-7
D: TRBD2

CDR3: CASSPAVFTSYTDTQYF
V: TRBV18
J: TRBJ2-3
D: .

CDR3: CSARSPGGNYEQYF
V: TRBV20-1
J: TRBJ2-7
D: TRBD2

CDR3: CASSQGDRTLAEAFF
V: TRBV4-2
J: TRBJ1-1
D: TRBD1